This T cell receptor beta chain is drawn from a study of cytomegalovirus exposure and HLA in healthy donors. Study outcomes and limitations: Cytomegalovirus-associated TCR beta chains were listed, numbering 150 to 200.

Notes on this clone: The antigen remains undetermined. Within the sample, other DNA sequences also encode this same CDR3.

After removal of 5 bases from V and 0 bases from J, the junction contained 2 bases not matched to a gene. CDR1 and CDR2 (germline): MNHEY, SMNVEV (reference sequence). This CDR3 is built from 15 residues. Data came from immunoSEQ multiplex PCR; TCRdb stores just in-frame clones and leaves some out. Among hundreds of thousands of clones listed, approximately 83% were seen once. The donors belonged to the roughly 130-subject validation cohort, separate from the roughly 700-subject first cohort. Specimen: PBMCs. The chain has TRBV27 and TRBJ2-1; 9 bases line up with TRBD2. The sequence was collected from a woman in her 30s in good health and CMV-seropositive. Written as DNA, the CDR3 is TGTGCCAGCAGTCTTAGCGGGAGCTCCTACAATGAGCAGTTCTTC. Protein product: CASSLSGSSYNEQFF.